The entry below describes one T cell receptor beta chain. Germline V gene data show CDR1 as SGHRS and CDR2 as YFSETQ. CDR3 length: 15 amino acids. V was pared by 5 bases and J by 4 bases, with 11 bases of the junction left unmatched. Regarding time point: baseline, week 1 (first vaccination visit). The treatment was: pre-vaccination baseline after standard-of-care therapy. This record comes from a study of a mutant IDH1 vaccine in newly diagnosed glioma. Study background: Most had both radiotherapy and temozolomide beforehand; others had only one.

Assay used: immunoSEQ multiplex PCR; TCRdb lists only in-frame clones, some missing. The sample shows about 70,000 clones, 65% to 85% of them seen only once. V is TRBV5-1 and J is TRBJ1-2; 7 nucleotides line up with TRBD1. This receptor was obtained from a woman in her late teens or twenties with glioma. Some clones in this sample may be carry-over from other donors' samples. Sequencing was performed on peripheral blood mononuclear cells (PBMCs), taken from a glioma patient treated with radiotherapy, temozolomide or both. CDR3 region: CASSFDHTGVYGYTF. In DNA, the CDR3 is TGCGCCAGCAGTTTCGATCATACAGGGGTCTATGGCTACACCTTC.